Listed below are T cell receptor beta chains from one sample, sequenced in a study of cytomegalovirus exposure and HLA in healthy donors. Assay: immunoSEQ multiplex PCR; the TCRdb copy retains only in-frame clones and omits some. The table records fewer than 200,000 clones, about 90% of them present only once. Sequencing was carried out using PBMCs. Receptors originate from a girl under three years old in good health and CMV-seronegative. The conserved cysteine and the conserved F or W are not part of the CDR3 here.

v_gene	CDR3aa
TRBV4-1	ASSQNRADTEAF
TRBV27	ASSPRRVFSYEQY
TRBV9	ASSVWGAETQY
TRBV4-1	ASSRSGQRNSPLH
TRBV5-1	ASSLGESSYNEQF
TRBV6-1	ASKLQDYTEAF
TRBV5-1	ASMDRGRGTGELF
TRBV9	ASSVDSPTSYEQY
TRBV5-4	ASSYRQGWSGNTIY
TRBV29-1	SVVGTGASEKLF
TRBV15	ATSRDRQGGSTLH
TRBV19	ASSIGLAGNSGANVLT
TRBV9	ASSPTPTGELF
TRBV7-7	ASSPRGPETQY
TRBV19	ASSIAGQANTEAF
TRBV6-5	ASSYSTESNVLT
TRBV10-1	AQYNEQF
TRBV19	ASSGRAGYNEQF
TRBV6-6	ASRPLAHPGNEQF
TRBV5-4	ASRRAGGPRNEQF
TRBV5-1	ASSLGRGWEETQY
TRBV7-2	ASQSSIEQF
TRBV5-4	ASSLSGGNSPLH
TRBV27	ASGSRETQY
TRBV5-4	ASSRQMGGSPLH
TRBV2	ASSGSVRQGYSYEQY
TRBV19	ASSKIFFDSRNQPQH
TRBV6-5	AASYLDSTDTQY
TRBV5-1	ASSRGGDTQY
TRBV19	ASSREMTIRETQY
TRBV6-4	ASSPRTGGAKDTQY
TRBV18	ASSQGQGRNEQY
TRBV4-2	ASSQGTGGVYEQY
TRBV2	ASAVDRDRGSHYGYT
TRBV7-2	ASSLAAESY
TRBV5-1	ASSQDRAETQY
TRBV5-1	ASSLGGGGQETQY
TRBV10-3	AISEGLNSYNEQF
TRBV7-8	ASSLGARGTRYEQY
TRBV11-2	ASSPTSANTGELF
TRBV9	ASSVAGGHYAQY
TRBV7-9	ASSKPGGNSPLH
TRBV5-6	ASSEVTGANYGYT
TRBV7-3	ASSLRSGVDYGYT
TRBV10-3	AISESERGYDNEQF
TRBV5-6	ASRGQGPGELF
TRBV20-1	SARAGGEF
TRBV10-3	AISAYRGNQPQH
TRBV28	ASSSGQGGYEQY